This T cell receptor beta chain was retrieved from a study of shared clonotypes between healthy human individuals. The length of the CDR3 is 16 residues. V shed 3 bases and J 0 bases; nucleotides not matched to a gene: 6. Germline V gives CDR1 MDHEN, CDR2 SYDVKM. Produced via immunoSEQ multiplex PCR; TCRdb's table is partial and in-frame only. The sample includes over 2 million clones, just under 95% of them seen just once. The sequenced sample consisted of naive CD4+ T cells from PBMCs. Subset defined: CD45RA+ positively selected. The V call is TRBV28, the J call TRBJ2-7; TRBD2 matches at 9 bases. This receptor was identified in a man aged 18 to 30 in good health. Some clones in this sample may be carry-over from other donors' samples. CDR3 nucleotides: TGTGCCAGCAGTTTGGGGCTAGCGGGATCCTCCTACGAGCAGTACTTC. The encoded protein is CASSLGLAGSSYEQYF. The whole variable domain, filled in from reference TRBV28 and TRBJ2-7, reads DVKVTQSSRYLVKRTGEKVFLECVQDMDHENMFWYRQDPGLGLRLIYFSYDVKMKEKGDIPEGYSVSREKKERFSLILESASTNQTSMYLCASSLGLAGSSYEQYFGPGTRLTVT.